This is a list of T cell receptor beta chains from one sample in a study of cytotoxic CD8 clonotypes in ibrutinib-treated CLL. Libraries were prepared by immunoSEQ multiplex PCR; TCRdb keeps only in-frame clonotypes and omits some of them. The sample includes some 84,000 clones, 85% to 90% of them seen just once. The input for sequencing was PBMCs, taken before ibrutinib treatment. The receptors were sampled from a human donor with chronic lymphocytic leukemia. Each CDR3 is given with its conserved first and last residue. D genes are given only for firm matches.

>TRBJ1-2|TRBV10-3|.
TGTGCCATCAGTGAATATATGGACAGCAACTATGGCTACACCTTC
CAISEYMDSNYGYTF
>TRBJ1-2|TRBV6-1|.
TGTGCCAGCCGTCACATCAACTATGGCTACACCTTC
CASRHINYGYTF
>TRBJ2-2|TRBV14|TRBD2
TGTGCCAGCAGCCAAGATTGGCTAGCGGGAGGGCCCTCGACCGGGGAGCTGTTTTTT
CASSQDWLAGGPSTGELFF
>TRBJ2-3|TRBV14|TRBD1
TGTGCCAGCAGCCACATAAAGCGGGACAGGGGTGCAGATACGCAGTATTTT
CASSHIKRDRGADTQYF
>TRBJ2-7|TRBV6-5|.
TGTGCCAGCAGTTACAACTCTCAAACCCCCTACGAGCAGTACTTC
CASSYNSQTPYEQYF
>TRBJ2-1|TRBV21-1|.
TGTGCCAGCAGCAAATCAAGACTAGCGGGAGAGAATGAGCAGTTCTTC
CASSKSRLAGENEQFF
>TRBJ1-2|TRBV5-1|.
TGCGCCAGCAGCTTGAACGGGGATGGTGGCTACACCTTC
CASSLNGDGGYTF
>TRBJ1-1|TRBV6-5|.
TGTGCCAGCAGTTACTCTTGGACCGTGAACACTGAAGCTTTCTTT
CASSYSWTVNTEAFF
>TRBJ2-2|TRBV4-2|TRBD1
TGTGCCAGCAGCCAAGACAGGGGGCTTGCCGGGGAGCTGTTTTTT
CASSQDRGLAGELFF
>TRBJ1-5|TRBV27|TRBD1
TGTGCCAGCAGTTTATCGGGACAGGGTTTATGGAATCAGCCCCAGCATTTT
CASSLSGQGLWNQPQHF
>TRBJ2-6|TRBV28|.
TGTGCCAGCGGCTTAAGCATTTTCGGGGGAGCTGGGGCCAACGTCCTGACTTTC
CASGLSIFGGAGANVLTF
>TRBJ1-4|TRBV5-4|.
TGTGCCAGCAGCTTGGAGGGTGCAACTAATGAAAAACTGTTTTTT
CASSLEGATNEKLFF
>TRBJ2-1|TRBV9|.
TGTGCCAGCAGCGTAGGACCTCCGGAGGGAGTCAGGAATGAGCAGTTCTTC
CASSVGPPEGVRNEQFF
>TRBJ2-1|TRBV5-1|.
TGCGCCAGCAGCTTGCAGAATGAGCAGTTCTTC
CASSLQNEQFF
>TRBJ1-2|TRBV28|.
TGTGCCACCCACCCCTCGGGGGGGGGCTACACCTTC
CATHPSGGGYTF
>TRBJ1-1|TRBV7-9|.
TGTGCCAGCAGCTCGGAACTGGGGGCCCAAGTGGCTTTCTTT
CASSSELGAQVAFF